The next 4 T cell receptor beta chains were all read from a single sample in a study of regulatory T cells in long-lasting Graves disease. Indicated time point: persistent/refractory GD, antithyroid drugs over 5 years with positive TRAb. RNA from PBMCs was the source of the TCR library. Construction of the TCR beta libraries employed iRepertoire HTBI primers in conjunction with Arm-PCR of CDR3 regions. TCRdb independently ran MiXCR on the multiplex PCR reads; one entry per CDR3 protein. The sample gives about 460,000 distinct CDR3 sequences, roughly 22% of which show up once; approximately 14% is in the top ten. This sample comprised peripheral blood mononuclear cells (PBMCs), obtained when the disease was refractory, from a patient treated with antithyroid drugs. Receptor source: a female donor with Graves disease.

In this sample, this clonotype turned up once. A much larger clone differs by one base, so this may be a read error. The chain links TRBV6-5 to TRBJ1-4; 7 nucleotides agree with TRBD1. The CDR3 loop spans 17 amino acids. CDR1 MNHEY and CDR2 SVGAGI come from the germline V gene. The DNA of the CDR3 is TGTGCCAGCAGTTACCCGGGACAGCTTGCAACTAATGAAAAACTGTCTTTT. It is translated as CASSYPGQLATNEKLSF.

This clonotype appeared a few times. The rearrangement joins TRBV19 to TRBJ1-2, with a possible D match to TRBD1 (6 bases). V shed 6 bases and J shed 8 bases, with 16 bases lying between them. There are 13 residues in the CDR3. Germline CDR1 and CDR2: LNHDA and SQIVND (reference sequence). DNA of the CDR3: TGTGCCAGTAGCGGGGGGCCGGTATTAGGCTACACCTTC. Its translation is CASSGGPVLGYTF.

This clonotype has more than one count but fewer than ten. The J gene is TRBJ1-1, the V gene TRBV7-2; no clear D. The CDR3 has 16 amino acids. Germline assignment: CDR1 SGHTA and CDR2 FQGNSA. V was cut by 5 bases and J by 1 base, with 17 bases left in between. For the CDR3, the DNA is TGTGCCAGCAGCCCCCCTGGGAGGCTAACGAACACTGAAGCTTTCTTT. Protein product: CASSPPGRLTNTEAFF.

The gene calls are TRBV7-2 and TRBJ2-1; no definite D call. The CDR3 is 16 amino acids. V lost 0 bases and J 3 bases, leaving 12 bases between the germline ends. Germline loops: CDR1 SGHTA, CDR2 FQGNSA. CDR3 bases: TGTGCCAGCAGCTTAGCGAGGCTACCAGTCTACAATGAGCAGTTCTTC. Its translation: CASSLARLPVYNEQFF. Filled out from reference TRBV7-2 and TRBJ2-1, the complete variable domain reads GAGVSQSPSNKVTEKGKDVELRCDPISGHTALYWYRQSLGQGLEFLIYFQGNSAPDKSGLPSDRFSAERTGGSVSTLTIQRTQQEDSAVYLCASSLARLPVYNEQFFGPGTRLTVL.